The entry below describes one T cell receptor (beta chain). The antigen is not known. There were only Caucasian adults among the donors, and all lived in Nashville, Tennessee. This sample is drawn from a study of shared clonotypes between healthy human individuals. Study results and limitations: Relative to their counterparts shared across all four donors, non-shared clonotypes exhibited diminished generation probabilities.

Assay runs were performed at deep level. Authors' analysis steps: ImmunoSEQ junction-only sequences lacked quality scores, so their filtering differed. Data came from immunoSEQ multiplex PCR; TCRdb stores just in-frame clones and leaves some out. The V and J calls and clone size come from that table; D and trimming were worked out from the DNA. The sample has some 2,000,000 clones; approximately 95% are singletons. Trimming left V 5 bases short and J 3 bases short, with 14 bases between. CDR3 length: 15 residues. Germline CDR1 and CDR2: SEHNR and FQNEAQ (reference sequence). The sequence derives from a man in his late teens or twenties in good health. The V call is TRBV7-9, the J call TRBJ1-3, with D possibly matching TRBD1 (6 bases). The specimen was naive CD4+ T cells sorted from blood. Subset in this sample: CD45RA+ positively selected. Written as DNA, the CDR3 is TGTGCCAGCAGCCTCCACCAGGGGAGTGGAAACACCATATATTTT. This encodes CASSLHQGSGNTIYF.